This T cell receptor beta chain was found in a study of cytomegalovirus exposure and HLA in healthy donors. Generated by immunoSEQ multiplex PCR, the TCRdb table keeps only in-frame clones and is missing some. The repertoire consists of about 74,000 clones, with approximately 95% occurring once and the leading ten covering around 1.5%. Trimming at V came to 7 bases and at J to 4 bases, leaving 3 bases not matched to a gene. CDR1 is MNHEY, CDR2 SVGAGI, per germline. The CDR3 totals 13 residues. The sample comprised PBMCs. The V gene is TRBV6-5, the J gene TRBJ2-7; TRBD2 matches 11 bases. The receptor was isolated from a man younger than 35 in good health and CMV-seropositive. Here the CDR3 reads CASTLAGGYEQYF. DNA for the CDR3: TGTGCCAGCACCTTAGCGGGAGGGTACGAGCAGTACTTC.